This TCR beta chain comes out of a study of blood T cell repertoires in COVID-19. On the study more broadly: Donors in the United States, Italy and Spain gave samples during acute or convalescent COVID-19.

The authors' processing: Amplifying reference gene primers gave estimates of nucleated cell counts. This table comes from immunoSEQ multiplex PCR, and its TCRdb copy is limited to in-frame clones, with some not included. For V, J and clone size, that table is used; D and trimming come from the DNA. Here the sample spans roughly 380,000 clones, roughly 90% being singletons. This CDR3 has 16 amino acids. V lost 4 bases to trimming and J lost 4 bases; unmatched junction nucleotides: 7. Germline V gives CDR1 SGHRS, CDR2 YFSETQ. Sequenced input: peripheral blood. The V and J genes are TRBV5-1 and TRBJ2-5; 13 bases align to TRBD2. The clonotype comes from a woman aged 40 to 49 with COVID-19, enrolled during active disease. The CDR3 sequence: CASSEGTSGTLETQYF. In DNA form, the CDR3 reads TGCGCCAGCAGCGAAGGGACTAGCGGGACCCTAGAGACCCAGTACTTC.